These 28 T cell receptor beta chains came from one sample sequenced in a study of shared clonotypes between healthy human individuals. The repertoire was sequenced with immunoSEQ multiplex PCR; TCRdb's copy has only in-frame clones and lacks some. The sample lists under 2,000,000 clones, over 85% occurring once. Only CD45RO-negative cells positively selected for CCR7 counted as naive CD8 cells, so terminally differentiated effector memory CD45RA+ cells were excluded. Sequencing input: naive CD8+ T cells sorted from blood. These receptor sequences come from a man aged 18 to 30 in good health.

This chain connects TRBV11-2 to TRBJ2-7; 8 nucleotides match TRBD2. The germline V gene has CDR1 SGHAT and CDR2 FQNNGV. Unmatched junction bases numbered 5, after V lost 1 base and J lost 3 bases. CDR3 size: 15 residues. CDR3 in DNA: TGTGCCAGCAGCTTAGTTAGCGGGGAAGACTACGAGCAGTACTTC. Encoded protein: CASSLVSGEDYEQYF.

The chain couples TRBV30 to TRBJ2-7, with D perhaps TRBD2 (5 bases). CDR1 and CDR2 (germline): GTSNPN, SVGIG (reference sequence). The CDR3 is 12 amino acids. V was cut by 2 bases and J by 5 bases, with 10 bases left in between. CDR3 nucleotide sequence: TGTGCCTGGAGTCTAACTAGTGACGAGCAGTACTTC. Amino acids: CAWSLTSDEQYF.

The genes are TRBV11-2 and TRBJ1-1; D ambiguous. V lost 5 bases to trimming and J lost 0 bases, with 10 bases between them. Germline-derived CDR1 and CDR2 are SGHAT and FQNNGV. The CDR3 is 14 amino acids. The CDR3 DNA follows: TGTGCCAGCAGCGCCGCCGGGGTGAACACTGAAGCTTTCTTT. It translates to CASSAAGVNTEAFF.

This rearrangement joins TRBV29-1 to TRBJ1-2, with 8 bases that match TRBD1. The V gene end was trimmed by 6 bases and the J gene end by 3 bases; junction bases not matched to a gene: 3. CDR3 size: 12 residues. Germline lookup yields CDR1 SQVTM and CDR2 ANQGSEA. The CDR3 region has the DNA TGCAGCGTGACAGGGGAGGACTATGGCTACACCTTC. Translated, it gives CSVTGEDYGYTF.

This chain links TRBV7-6 with TRBJ2-5; D remains ambiguous. The germline V gene encodes CDR1 SGHVS and CDR2 FNYEAQ. V was cut by 1 base and J by 2 bases, with 14 bases left in between. The CDR3 extends over 16 amino acids. In nucleotides, the CDR3 is TGTGCCAGCAGCTTAGTTACGGCAAGGTTTCAAGAGACCCAGTACTTC. Protein product: CASSLVTARFQETQYF.

DNA of the CDR3: TGTGCCAGCAGTTTATGGGTCGGCGGGGAGCTGTTTTTT. It encodes CASSLWVGGELFF. This rearrangement joins TRBV27 to TRBJ2-2; no firm D call. V lost 1 base, J lost 7 bases, and 7 bases lay in between. The length of the CDR3 is 13 residues. CDR1 MNHEY and CDR2 SMNVEV come from the germline V gene (reference sequence).

This clone was recorded once. The V gene is TRBV23-1, the J gene TRBJ1-2, with a weak D call TRBD1 (5 bases). TRBV23-1 is classed as an ORF, of uncertain function. This CDR3 contains 13 residues. V lost 10 bases and J lost 3, with 15 bases in between. The CDR3 protein is CATTPGFHYGYTF. The CDR3 DNA reads TGCGCCACAACCCCAGGGTTTCACTATGGCTACACCTTC.

The chain has TRBV5-1 and TRBJ1-4, with 10 bases identical to TRBD1. J lost 8 bases, V lost 0 bases, and 7 bases had no gene match. CDR1 and CDR2 (germline): SGHRS, YFSETQ. The CDR3 consists of 16 residues. CDR3 residues: CASSLAGDRGPEKLFF. CDR3 DNA: TGCGCCAGCAGCTTGGCCGGAGACAGGGGGCCGGAAAAACTGTTTTTT.

Here the CDR3 reads CASSLLAGGPTGYEQYF. The DNA for the CDR3 is TGTGCCAGCAGTTTACTAGCGGGAGGCCCGACGGGCTACGAGCAGTACTTC. This sequence joins TRBV27 and TRBJ2-7, with 11 bases fitting TRBD2. CDR3 length: 17 residues. Germline V gives CDR1 MNHEY, CDR2 SMNVEV (reference sequence). V gave up 2 bases and J gave up 3 bases; unmatched junction bases: 9.

This clone has just one count. The chain has TRBV6-4 and TRBJ2-2; D gene ambiguous. Germline V lookup: CDR1 MRHNA, CDR2 SNTAGT. V was shortened by 5 bases and J by 3 bases, with 7 bases between the two germline ends. This CDR3 is built from 13 residues. The CDR3 bases are TGTGCCAGCAGTTGGTCCCACACCGGGGAGCTGTTTTTT. It specifies CASSWSHTGELFF.

The gene calls are TRBV30 and TRBJ2-5; D remains ambiguous. Trimming removed 1 base from V and 7 bases from J, with 16 bases in between. The germline V gene has CDR1 GTSNPN and CDR2 SVGIG (reference sequence). CDR3 length: 14 residues. The chain's CDR3 is CAWSAREDVRTQYF. As DNA, the CDR3 is TGTGCCTGGAGTGCCCGAGAAGATGTCCGGACCCAGTACTTC. Drawing the rest from reference TRBV30 and TRBJ2-5, the complete variable domain is SQTIHQWPATLVQPVGSPLSLECTVEGTSNPNLYWYRQAAGRGLQLLFYSVGIGQISSEVPQNLSASRPQDRQFILSSKKLLLSDSGFYLCAWSAREDVRTQYFGPGTRLLVL.

The rearrangement uses TRBV7-9 and TRBJ1-1; unclear D gene. Trimming shortened V by 1 base and J by 4 bases, and 19 bases separated the two germline ends. Germline V gene sequence: CDR1 SEHNR, CDR2 FQNEAQ (reference sequence). This CDR3 contains 17 residues. CDR3 sequence (DNA): TGTGCCAGCAGCTTAGACACAGATTATGTGGAAAGCACTGAAGCTTTCTTT. As protein: CASSLDTDYVESTEAFF.

To note about this clone: The sample carries other DNA sequences with the same CDR3. This rearrangement joins TRBV7-3 to TRBJ2-1, with D possibly being TRBD1 or TRBD2 (5 bases each). The CDR3 consists of 15 residues. Trimming shortened V by 5 bases and J by 0 bases, and 11 bases separated the two germline ends. The germline V gene encodes CDR1 SGHTA and CDR2 FQGTGA. Written as DNA, the CDR3 is TGTGCCAGCAGCCCCCTTGGGGGCTCCTACAATGAGCAGTTCTTC. Its translation is CASSPLGGSYNEQFF.

V and J are TRBV4-1 and TRBJ2-7, with 7 bases matching TRBD1. The CDR3 spans 14 residues. With 0 bases clipped from V and 7 bases from J, the junction kept 6 bases outside the gene matches. Germline CDR1 MGHRA, CDR2 YSYEKL. CDR3 in amino acids: CASSQDAGTAEQYF. In nucleotides, the CDR3 is TGCGCCAGCAGCCAAGATGCCGGGACAGCTGAGCAGTACTTC.

The rearrangement links TRBV27 to TRBJ2-5, with 9 bases matching TRBD2. V was clipped by 4 bases and J by 6 bases; unmatched bases: 9. Germline loops: CDR1 MNHEY, CDR2 SMNVEV (reference sequence). CDR3 length equals 15 residues. CDR3 in DNA: TGTGCCAGCAGTTCCGGCGGGGGGGCCGGGAAGACCCAGTACTTC. Translating it yields CASSSGGGAGKTQYF.

This clone was observed a handful of times. The sample has other DNA sequences that encode this CDR3 too. This chain joins TRBV9 and TRBJ1-1; a weak D match, TRBD1 (5 bases). This CDR3 is built from 13 residues. V was pared by 0 bases and J by 4 bases, with 7 bases between. Germline CDR1 is SGDLS and CDR2 is YYNGEE. The CDR3 region has the DNA TGTGCCAGCAGCGTAGATAGGGGCACTGAAGCTTTCTTT. This sequence encodes CASSVDRGTEAFF.

This clone has a handful of counts. Other DNA sequences of this sample code for an identical CDR3. The chain carries TRBV25-1 and TRBJ2-7, with D perhaps matching TRBD2 (6 bases). Trimming pared 3 bases from V and 4 bases from J, leaving 7 bases between. CDR1 is MGHDK, CDR2 SYGVNS, per germline. The CDR3 length is 12 residues. CDR3 residues: CASSEEGYEQYF. The CDR3 bases are TGTGCCAGCAGTGAGGAGGGTTACGAGCAGTACTTC.

The chain employs TRBV2 and TRBJ2-7, with TRBD2 identical over 10 bases. Germline trimming cut 8 bases from V and 0 bases from J; bases unmatched to any gene: 10. Germline CDR1 is SNHLY and CDR2 is FYNNEI. CDR3 length: 16 amino acids. For the CDR3, the DNA is TGTGCCAGCGAAACCCGCGGGACTAGCGTCTCCTACGAGCAGTACTTC. Translation gives CASETRGTSVSYEQYF.

For this clone: Different DNA sequences within this sample yield the same CDR3. The gene calls are TRBV2 and TRBJ1-6, with 9 bases matching TRBD1. CDR3 length: 14 residues. Germline-derived CDR1 and CDR2 are SNHLY and FYNNEI. V was clipped by 3 bases and J by 7 bases; unmatched bases: 1. This CDR3 is CASSEGQGNSPLHF. The CDR3 nucleotides read TGTGCCAGCAGTGAGGGACAGGGAAATTCACCCCTCCACTTT.

The J gene is TRBJ2-1, the V gene TRBV27; the D is unclear. Trimming removed 8 bases at V and 3 bases at J, with 8 bases between. The CDR3 has 12 residues. CDR1 is MNHEY and CDR2 is SMNVEV in the germline V gene (reference sequence). CDR3 nucleotide sequence: TGTGCCAGCGCAGGCTACTACAATGAGCAGTTCTTC. Translated: CASAGYYNEQFF.

The rearrangement uses TRBV2 and TRBJ1-6; D is undetermined. The germline CDR1 and CDR2 sequences are SNHLY and FYNNEI. The CDR3 is made up of 14 amino acids. V was trimmed by 8 bases and J by 4 bases, leaving 12 bases between them. CDR3 nucleotides: TGTGCCAGCTCCCGGGCCACATATAATTCACCCCTCCACTTT. Its protein product is CASSRATYNSPLHF. The full variable domain, its missing parts supplied by reference TRBV2 and TRBJ1-6, is EPEVTQTPSHQVTQMGQEVILRCVPISNHLYFYWYRQILGQKVEFLVSFYNNEISEKSEIFDDQFSVERPDGSNFTLKIRSTKLEDSAMYFCASSRATYNSPLHFGNGTRLTVT.

The chain has TRBV27 and TRBJ2-1, with 12 nucleotides matching TRBD2. Germline V lookup: CDR1 MNHEY, CDR2 SMNVEV (reference sequence). The CDR3 extends over 16 amino acids. Losses at the gene ends were 6 bases for V and 4 bases for J; bases not matched to a gene: 7. DNA for the CDR3: TGTGCCAGCAGCCGGACTAGCGGGAACCTATACAATGAGCAGTTCTTC. It is translated as CASSRTSGNLYNEQFF.

This chain connects TRBV7-9 to TRBJ2-1; 9 nucleotides match TRBD2. The CDR3 is 16 residues long. Per germline, CDR1 SEHNR and CDR2 FQNEAQ (reference sequence). Trimming at V came to 1 base and at J to 5 bases, leaving 6 bases not matched to a gene. CDR3 region: CASSLEPSGANNEQFF. The CDR3 DNA sequence: TGTGCCAGCAGCTTAGAGCCTAGCGGGGCCAACAATGAGCAGTTCTTC.

This clone was seen a single time. The same CDR3 arises from other DNA sequences in this sample as well. The rearrangement joins TRBV6-5 to TRBJ2-1; D is perhaps TRBD1 or TRBD2 (7 bases each). The V gene lost 0 bases and the J gene lost 8 bases, with 11 bases spanning the gap. This CDR3 is 14 amino acids long. Germline V lookup: CDR1 MNHEY, CDR2 SVGAGI. As DNA, the CDR3 is TGTGCCAGCAGTTACTCGGGAGGGGGCGATGAGCAGTTCTTC. This gives the protein CASSYSGGGDEQFF.

This clone showed up many times. The V call is TRBV13, the J call TRBJ1-3; D is possibly TRBD1 (5 bases). V lost 1 base and J lost 2, with 9 bases in between. This CDR3 is built from 15 residues. Germline V gene lookup returns CDR1 PRHDT and CDR2 FYEKMQ (reference sequence). This chain's CDR3 is CASSLEGTAGNTIYF. The CDR3 DNA follows: TGTGCCAGCAGCTTAGAGGGGACGGCTGGAAACACCATATATTTT.

To note about this clone: This sample includes further DNA sequences coding for the same CDR3. The rearrangement uses TRBV27 and TRBJ2-5; the D gene is possibly TRBD2 (7 bases). Between the trimmed V and J ends, which lost 2 bases and 5 bases, there was a span of 15 bases. The CDR3 length is 15 residues. CDR1 and CDR2 from the germline V gene are MNHEY and SMNVEV (reference sequence). The CDR3 loop is CASSLGGGALETQYF. The CDR3 nucleotides read TGTGCCAGCAGTTTAGGAGGGGGGGCTTTGGAGACCCAGTACTTC.

The chain is built from TRBV13 and TRBJ2-1, with 11 bases lining up with TRBD2. The germline V gene encodes CDR1 PRHDT and CDR2 FYEKMQ (reference sequence). The CDR3 has 17 amino acids. Trimming cost V 1 base and J 8 bases; bases outside gene matches: 10. Here the CDR3 DNA reads TGTGCCAGCAGCTTAGAGCTAGCGGGGGGAAGTAGGGATGAGCAGTTCTTC. Its translation: CASSLELAGGSRDEQFF. The complete variable domain, with remaining parts taken from reference TRBV13 and TRBJ2-1, reads AAGVIQSPRHLIKEKRETATLKCYPIPRHDTVYWYQQGPGQDPQFLISFYEKMQSDKGSIPDRFSAQQFSDYHSELNMSSLELGDSALYFCASSLELAGGSRDEQFFGPGTRLTVL.

This chain joins TRBV11-2 and TRBJ1-4; D not certain. Trimming removed 3 bases from V and 3 bases from J, with 14 bases in between. Germline V gene data show CDR1 as SGHAT and CDR2 as FQNNGV. The CDR3 sequence is 16 residues long. This CDR3 reads CASSFRAVGPNEKLFF. CDR3 coding DNA: TGTGCCAGCAGCTTCCGGGCCGTAGGGCCTAATGAAAAACTGTTTTTT.